Listed below are T cell receptor beta chains from one sample, sequenced in a study of blood T cell repertoires in COVID-19. TCRdb's table, derived via immunoSEQ multiplex PCR, lists solely in-frame clones and lacks some. The table includes 220,000 or so clones, around 87% detected once. The sample was PBMCs or T cells enriched from blood (not recorded which). These receptors were obtained from a man younger than 45 who had been exposed to COVID-19. Each CDR3 is given with its conserved first and last residue. The D gene is left open where the match is weak. Size tells how often a clone was seen (once, few, many) or the class of an expanded clone, and some rows leave it out.

CDR3nt: TGTGCCAGCAGCACCCGACAGGGAAACACTGAAGCTTTCTTT
CDR3aa: CASSTRQGNTEAFF
d_gene: -
v_gene: TRBV21-1
abundance: -
j_gene: TRBJ1-1

CDR3nt: TGTGCCAGCAGCTTAGGCCCTGAGGGCGGGACACCCCTCCACTTT
CDR3aa: CASSLGPEGGTPLHF
d_gene: -
v_gene: TRBV7-3
abundance: -
j_gene: TRBJ1-6

CDR3nt: TGTGCCAGCAGCTTGCCCGGAGCAGGGACCTACGAGCAGTACTTC
CDR3aa: CASSLPGAGTYEQYF
d_gene: -
v_gene: TRBV5-4
abundance: -
j_gene: TRBJ2-7

CDR3nt: TGTGCCAGCAGCCTTGACAGGGTTAATGGAAACACCATATATTTT
CDR3aa: CASSLDRVNGNTIYF
d_gene: TRBD1
v_gene: TRBV5-5
abundance: -
j_gene: TRBJ1-3

CDR3nt: TGTGCCAGCAGCCAAGGTAGGCAGGTGAGCAATCAGCCCCAGCATTTT
CDR3aa: CASSQGRQVSNQPQHF
d_gene: -
v_gene: TRBV4-2
abundance: -
j_gene: TRBJ1-5

CDR3nt: TGTGCCAGTAGTATAGGGGCAGCTTCCTATAATTCACCCCTCCACTTT
CDR3aa: CASSIGAASYNSPLHF
d_gene: -
v_gene: TRBV19
abundance: -
j_gene: TRBJ1-6

CDR3nt: TGTGCCAGCAGCGCCTCCGGGACTTTGCAAGAGACCCAGTACTTC
CDR3aa: CASSASGTLQETQYF
d_gene: -
v_gene: TRBV7-9
abundance: -
j_gene: TRBJ2-5

CDR3nt: TGTGCCAGCAGCTTAGGAGACAGGGGATCTTTCTTT
CDR3aa: CASSLGDRGSFF
d_gene: TRBD1
v_gene: TRBV7-9
abundance: -
j_gene: TRBJ1-1

CDR3nt: TGTGCCAGCAGCTTTGGACAGGGGGCAGGGGAGCTGTTTTTT
CDR3aa: CASSFGQGAGELFF
d_gene: TRBD1
v_gene: TRBV11-3
abundance: -
j_gene: TRBJ2-2

CDR3nt: TGCGCCAGCAACGAAGAAAGGACAGGGCCCTACGAGCAGTACTTC
CDR3aa: CASNEERTGPYEQYF
d_gene: TRBD1
v_gene: TRBV5-1
abundance: -
j_gene: TRBJ2-7

CDR3nt: TGTGCCAGCAGCAGCCAGACTTTCTCTGGAAACACCATATATTTT
CDR3aa: CASSSQTFSGNTIYF
d_gene: -
v_gene: TRBV7-2
abundance: -
j_gene: TRBJ1-3

CDR3nt: TGTGCCAGCAGCTTGGGACAGGGGGCCGGTGAAGCTTTCTTT
CDR3aa: CASSLGQGAGEAFF
d_gene: TRBD1
v_gene: TRBV7-6
abundance: -
j_gene: TRBJ1-1

CDR3nt: TGTGCCAGTAGTATCAGGGGCCACGCCTGGGAGCTGTTTTTT
CDR3aa: CASSIRGHAWELFF
d_gene: -
v_gene: TRBV19
abundance: once
j_gene: TRBJ2-2

CDR3nt: TGTGCCATCAGTGAAGGAGTCGGAAGCAATCAGCCCCAGCATTTT
CDR3aa: CAISEGVGSNQPQHF
d_gene: -
v_gene: TRBV10-3
abundance: -
j_gene: TRBJ1-5

CDR3nt: TGTGCCAGCGGGGCAGGGGGGCCACGGCATACGCAGTATTTT
CDR3aa: CASGAGGPRHTQYF
d_gene: -
v_gene: TRBV2
abundance: -
j_gene: TRBJ2-3

CDR3nt: TGTGCCACTTGGGAGGGGGATGGCTACACCTTC
CDR3aa: CATWEGDGYTF
d_gene: -
v_gene: TRBV6-5
abundance: -
j_gene: TRBJ1-2

CDR3nt: TGTGCCAGCAGCTTGTCCGGGGGGTATTACAATGAGCAGTTCTTC
CDR3aa: CASSLSGGYYNEQFF
d_gene: TRBD2
v_gene: TRBV5-6
abundance: -
j_gene: TRBJ2-1

CDR3nt: TGTGCCAGTAGTTCACCGGGACAGGGGAGGGAGGCTAACTATGGCTACACCTTC
CDR3aa: CASSSPGQGREANYGYTF
d_gene: TRBD1
v_gene: TRBV19
abundance: -
j_gene: TRBJ1-2

CDR3nt: TGTGCCAGCAGCCACGGCAGGGGGACAACTAATGAAAAACTGTTTTTT
CDR3aa: CASSHGRGTTNEKLFF
d_gene: TRBD1
v_gene: TRBV3-1/TRBV3-2
abundance: -
j_gene: TRBJ1-4

CDR3nt: TGTGCCAGCAGTCGGCGGGAGGGCTACGAGCAGTACTTC
CDR3aa: CASSRREGYEQYF
d_gene: TRBD2
v_gene: TRBV12-3/TRBV12-4
abundance: -
j_gene: TRBJ2-7

CDR3nt: TGTGCCAGCAGCTCGGACAGGGGAACAGATACGCAGTATTTT
CDR3aa: CASSSDRGTDTQYF
d_gene: TRBD1
v_gene: TRBV5-4
abundance: -
j_gene: TRBJ2-3

CDR3nt: TGTGCCAGCAGTTCCGGCGAGAGGTACAATGAGCAGTTCTTC
CDR3aa: CASSSGERYNEQFF
d_gene: -
v_gene: TRBV28
abundance: -
j_gene: TRBJ2-1

CDR3nt: TGTGCCAGCAGCCAAGAAGTCACTTTTAATTCACCCCTCCACTTT
CDR3aa: CASSQEVTFNSPLHF
d_gene: -
v_gene: TRBV3-1/TRBV3-2
abundance: -
j_gene: TRBJ1-6

CDR3nt: TGTGCCAGCTCACCATCACTCTACGAGCAGTACTTC
CDR3aa: CASSPSLYEQYF
d_gene: -
v_gene: TRBV18
abundance: once
j_gene: TRBJ2-7

CDR3nt: TGCAGTGCTAGTAGGGGGGGACGGTCTGATGGCTACACCTTC
CDR3aa: CSASRGGRSDGYTF
d_gene: -
v_gene: TRBV20-1
abundance: -
j_gene: TRBJ1-2

CDR3nt: TGTGCCAGCAGTTACGGGTGGGGCTCCGGAAACACCATATATTTT
CDR3aa: CASSYGWGSGNTIYF
d_gene: -
v_gene: TRBV6-5
abundance: -
j_gene: TRBJ1-3

CDR3nt: TGTGCCAGCAGTGGCCGGGACAGGGGCTTATTGACCCAGTACTTC
CDR3aa: CASSGRDRGLLTQYF
d_gene: TRBD1
v_gene: TRBV2
abundance: -
j_gene: TRBJ2-5

CDR3nt: TGTGCCAGCAGTTACTCTGTGGGCGCGGGTTGGGAGCAGTACTTC
CDR3aa: CASSYSVGAGWEQYF
d_gene: -
v_gene: TRBV6-5
abundance: -
j_gene: TRBJ2-7

CDR3nt: TGTGCCAGCAGCTTGGGGACAGGGATTAGCAATCAGCCCCAGCATTTT
CDR3aa: CASSLGTGISNQPQHF
d_gene: TRBD1
v_gene: TRBV5-5
abundance: -
j_gene: TRBJ1-5

CDR3nt: TGTGCCATCAAGGGCCAGGGACTAGCGGGGACCAGCGAGACCCAGTACTTC
CDR3aa: CAIKGQGLAGTSETQYF
d_gene: TRBD2
v_gene: TRBV10-3
abundance: -
j_gene: TRBJ2-5

CDR3nt: TGTGCCAGCAGTCCTGTCGGTCCCGGGACAGCAAATTCACCCCTCCACTTT
CDR3aa: CASSPVGPGTANSPLHF
d_gene: TRBD1
v_gene: TRBV6-6
abundance: -
j_gene: TRBJ1-6

CDR3nt: TGTGCCAGCAGGACCGGGACAGGGTACACCACTGGCTACACCTTC
CDR3aa: CASRTGTGYTTGYTF
d_gene: TRBD1
v_gene: TRBV5-4
abundance: -
j_gene: TRBJ1-2